Sequencing of this TCR beta chain was carried out in a study of cytomegalovirus exposure and HLA in healthy donors (dated by TCRdb to the late 2010s). Turning to the overall study: According to an earlier analysis of 550 to 700 of the donors, 150 million to 200 million T cells yielded some 120 million unique TCR beta sequences and 250 to 350 Gb of sequence data. An early release covering 500 to 750 HLA-typed donors comprised about 300 gigabases of sequencing data and about 90 million unique TCR sequences. Of the 300 to 500 genotyped donors, 65% to 90% were placed in the genetic ancestry cluster associated with self-reported Caucasian donors. The study aimed to test whether cataloging public T cell receptors could reveal signatures of past pathogen exposure. The study profiled the T cell repertoires of under 850 subjects by immunosequencing and related them to cytomegalovirus serostatus. Besides the first cohort of some 670 subjects, a separate validation cohort made up of 90 to 150 different subjects was used. High-throughput TCR immunosequencing, statistical association of individual TCRs with disease status, and machine learning were combined to predict cytomegalovirus infection status. To study patterns of TCR occurrence, a later analysis re-analyzed previously published TCR beta repertoires from 700 or so donors and added high-resolution HLA genotyping. Rather than using new phenotypic data, the later analysis identified candidate immune exposures from TCR beta sequences and from how often those sequences occurred across donors. An earlier analysis of several hundred of the donors used high-throughput TCR beta sequencing to judge whether each TCR beta V gene segment behaved as functional or pseudogenic. Donor age, sex, ethnicity and CMV serostatus were compiled together with the repertoire data. A later genetic analysis used genome-wide SNP genotypes for about 65% of the 666 donors, treating that subset as a discovery cohort. All discovery cohort repertoires had been generated using a single sequencing platform. HLA typing included class I and class II loci at four-digit resolution. Typing coverage differed by locus: A, B, C, DRB1 and DQB1 were typed in roughly 620-640 donors, DQA1 in roughly 510, DPA1 in 600 to 610, and DPB1 in 450 to 480. Several DR-DQ haplotypes were handled as single units for association and clustering because linkage in the cohort was strong. On average, roughly 240,000 unique TCR beta nucleotide sequences were sequenced per donor among 350 to 400 genotyped donors of the cohort, with around 19% of those sequences being non-productive.

CDR1 is given as SQVTM and CDR2 as ANQGSEA, both from the germline V gene. V is pared back by 6 bases and J by 0 bases, with 7 bases lying between the germline termini. The CDR3, from cysteine to phenylalanine, totals 12 residues. Kept here is only the CDR3 DNA, which spans 36 bases and is read in frame from base 1. On the study overall, not on this receptor specifically: Because some donors lacked HLA typing at each locus, the association tests relied only on the typed subset. Assigning TCR associations to individual alleles was difficult when HLA alleles, especially DR and DQ, strongly co-occurred. According to a later analysis, TCR association rates differed among HLA loci, with DRB1 alleles showing the most associated TCRs and HLA-C alleles showing the fewest. CMV serostatus was the only immune exposure information available for the cohort. In a later analysis, 15,000 to 20,000 TCR beta sequences were associated with specific HLA alleles at a false discovery rate of 0.05. A later analysis reported that several top co-occurrence clusters appeared linked to parvovirus B19, influenza, CMV and Epstein-Barr virus. The presence/absence analyses assumed that sequencing depth was roughly uniform across donors, and that assumption may not be true. In a later analysis, HLA-associated TCR beta chains were found to be more clonally expanded and to have lower generation probabilities than equally common non-associated chains. The earlier analysis of a few hundred of the donors excluded some 15 rarely observed V segments, including chromosome 9 orphons, because counts were too low. The study gave a list of around 170 TCR beta chains associated with cytomegalovirus. In a later analysis, most CMV-associated TCR beta chains were found to appear HLA-restricted, with HLA associations seemingly driven largely by CMV exposure. In vitro tests confirmed that a few of the cytomegalovirus-associated TCR beta chains recognize cytomegalovirus antigens. In both the original and validation cohorts, the classifier was reported to diagnose cytomegalovirus status with high specificity and sensitivity. The authors suggested that the approach could potentially be generalized to other disease states and immunological phenotypes. A cluster of highly shared sequence variants was judged likely to represent a technical artifact of the sequencing pipeline. Most TCR sequences were seen in very few donors, while some public TCRs were found in many individuals. In this cohort, only TCR beta chains were sequenced, and detectable features were limited by the absence of alpha or paired-chain data. A further reported finding was that TCR beta sequences accurately predicted the HLA-A and HLA-B alleles for most subjects in the first cohort. Linkage disequilibrium might explain the correlated functional status among segregating V segments, but an unknown experimental factor could not be excluded. A later genetic analysis associated a missense DCLRE1C variant with V-gene and J-gene trimming of TCR beta chains, and an independent cohort replicated the association. Broadly in line with IMGT annotations, most TCR beta V segments showed up in productive rearrangements about 90% or about 30% of the time in an earlier analysis of around 600 of the donors. Some IMGT-functional V segments, including TRBV6-2 and TRBV6-3, could not be distinguished by the 87-base-pair reads and were therefore excluded. Compared with the approximately 710-donor mean, donors in an Asian-associated ancestry cluster had fewer N-insertions in productive TCRs, according to a later genetic analysis.

On this clone itself: Its antigen is not yet known.

Library method: the immunoSEQ multiplex PCR assay. The multiplex PCR relied on a mix of 60 forward primers for TCR Vbeta segments and 13 reverse primers for TCR Jbeta segments. A multiplex PCR assay on genomic DNA amplified the CDR3 region of rearranged TCR beta genes. Amplified TCR beta libraries were sequenced as 87-base-pair reads on the Illumina HiSeq System. The source study handled its data this way. A later analysis counted tens of millions of unique TCR beta chains across the 650 to 700 repertoires, and 9.5 million to 11 million of these chains were shared by at least two donors. Raw reads were error-corrected and collapsed into unique sequences with a nearest-neighbor algorithm that merged closely related sequences to remove PCR and sequencing errors. To assign V, D and J gene segments, CDR3 sequences were aligned to IMGT reference sequences. For a sequence to be retained, a match of at least six nucleotides to both a V gene segment and a J gene segment was required. Rearrangements were classified as productive when the CDR3 lacked stop codons and remained in frame with V and J, and all other rearrangements were classified as non-productive. Following IMGT convention, CDR3 was defined as the stretch from the second conserved V-encoded cysteine up to the conserved J-encoded phenylalanine. In an earlier analysis of more than 550 of the donors, sequences lacking an unambiguous match to a single V gene segment were excluded. An earlier analysis of several hundred of the donors called V segments functional above 56.7% productive rearrangements and segregating when the between-donor standard deviation exceeded 5%. To diagnose cytomegalovirus status from the catalog of TCR beta chain sequences, a statistical classification framework was built. In a later analysis, TCR nucleotide sequences were compared against IMGT/GENE-DB human TR gene sequences so that V and J genes could be assigned. In a later analysis, CDR3 sequences and most-parsimonious VDJ recombination scenarios were assigned using the TCRdist pipeline. In a later analysis, each TCR beta chain was defined by its CDR3 amino acid sequence together with its V-gene family, and reads without a unique V-gene family were excluded. In a later analysis, 500 to 650 highly shared, low-generation-probability nucleotide sequences were removed to address suspected cross-contamination and a sequencing artifact. A later analysis calculated a clonal expansion index for each public chain from normalized within-repertoire ranks of inferred template counts. In a later analysis, generation probabilities were computed with a VDJ recombination model fitted to out-of-frame rearrangements, and the resulting probabilities were checked against IGoR. In a later analysis, TCR-TCR, TCR-HLA and TCR-CMV co-occurrence was scored with hypergeometric tests, and a repertoire-size bias correction was applied to TCR pairs. False discovery rates were estimated in a later analysis by permuting HLA or CMV assignments 20 times. In a later analysis, co-occurring TCRs were grouped using DBSCAN, with TCRdist sequence similarity added in when clustering inside HLA-allele-positive subsets. Repertoires with fewer than 30,000 or more than 120,000 public chains were left out of co-occurrence clustering, as were a handful of repertoires with anomalous nucleotide sharing. The table comes from immuneACCESS by way of TCRdb, which keeps in-frame sequences with V and J called. Part of the clones is missing from these tables; in studies checked, under half for an unresolved V gene and the rest for unknown reasons. V, J and clone size are taken as reported in that table, and D and trimming were inferred from the DNA itself. The sample's records list 90,000 to 150,000 clones. The ten largest make up around 3.6% of the sample.

The cohort comprised hundreds of healthy bone marrow donors. At the time of sampling, all cohort members were nominally healthy, though unrecorded immune exposures were likely present. The donor was CMV seronegative and was included in the group of hundreds of seronegative cohort members. Every donor gave a peripheral blood sample, and the peripheral blood mononuclear cells from that sample were used for TCR beta sequencing. Genomic DNA was extracted from the blood cell samples with the Qiagen DNeasy Blood Extraction Kit. This receptor chain uses TRBV29-1 and TRBJ2-3, and the D gene may be TRBD1, 5 bases matching. The TCR comes from a man in his late teens or twenties in good health and CMV-seronegative. What was sequenced was PBMCs. The DNA sequence follows: TGCAGCGTAGGGGTGAGCACAGATACGCAGTATTTT. This yields the protein CSVGVSTDTQYF.